The 5 T cell receptor beta chains given below trace back to one sample, sequenced in a study of T cells expressing NK-cell markers. TCRdb re-called the 5' RACE reads, yielding one record per CDR3 amino acid sequence without DNA. This table lists 550,000 to 600,000 distinct CDR3 sequences. Sequencing used blood T cells: a sorted CD56 or NKG2C T cell subset, CD4+ or CD8+ T cells, or bulk PBMC T cells (not recorded which). The receptors shown here come from a man between 18 and 35 years old in good health.

The chain is built from TRBV24-1 and TRBJ2-7; absent DNA, TCRdb's TRBD2 call cannot be checked. The CDR3 totals 13 residues. Germline V gives CDR1 KGHDR, CDR2 SFDVKD. The chain's CDR3 is CATSTSLTYEQYF.

The V and J genes are TRBV10-1 and TRBJ1-1. Germline V gene lookup returns CDR1 WNHNN and CDR2 SYGVQD (reference sequence). The CDR3 contains 17 residues. The CDR3: CASSEYPRRRMNTEAFF.

The chain is built from TRBV28 and TRBJ2-7; absent DNA, TCRdb's TRBD2 call cannot be checked. The CDR3 totals 15 residues. The germline CDR1 and CDR2 sequences are MDHEN and SYDVKM. CDR3 region: CASSWEKIRWEEQYF. The full variable domain, in which reference TRBV28 and TRBJ2-7 provide the parts outside the CDR3, is DVKVTQSSRYLVKRTGEKVFLECVQDMDHENMFWYRQDPGLGLRLIYFSYDVKMKEKGDIPEGYSVSREKKERFSLILESASTNQTSMYLCASSWEKIRWEEQYFGPGTRLTVT.

The chain joins TRBV9 to TRBJ2-1. There are 15 residues in the CDR3. Germline V lookup: CDR1 SGDLS, CDR2 YYNGEE. This CDR3 is CASSVWSGSYNEQFF.

The CDR3 loop reads CASSSGLWGYNEQFF. The chain combines TRBV7-9 with TRBJ2-1; TCRdb's D gene call, TRBD2, goes unchecked for lack of DNA. Germline CDR1 is SEHNR and CDR2 is FQNEAQ (reference sequence). The CDR3 extends over 15 amino acids.